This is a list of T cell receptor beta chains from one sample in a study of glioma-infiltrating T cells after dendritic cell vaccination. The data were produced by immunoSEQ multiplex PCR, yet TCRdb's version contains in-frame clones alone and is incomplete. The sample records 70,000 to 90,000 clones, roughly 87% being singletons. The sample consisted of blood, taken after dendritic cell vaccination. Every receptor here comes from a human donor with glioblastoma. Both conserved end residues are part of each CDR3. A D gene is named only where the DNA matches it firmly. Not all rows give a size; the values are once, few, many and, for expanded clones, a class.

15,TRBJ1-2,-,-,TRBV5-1,CASSRTTNENYGYTF,TGCGCCAGCAGCCGCACGACAAACGAGAACTATGGCTACACCTTC
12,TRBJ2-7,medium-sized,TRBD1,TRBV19,CASGTGNIEQYF,TGTGCCAGCGGGACAGGGAATATCGAGCAGTACTTC
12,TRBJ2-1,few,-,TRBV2,CASRRRGDEQFF,TGTGCCAGCAGAAGGAGGGGCGATGAGCAGTTCTTC
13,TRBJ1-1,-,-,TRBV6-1,CASSDLQNTEAFF,TGTGCCAGCAGTGACTTACAGAACACTGAAGCTTTCTTT
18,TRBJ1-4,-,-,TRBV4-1,CASSQDPTNYGGPEKLFF,TGCGCCAGCAGCCAAGATCCTACAAATTACGGGGGGCCTGAAAAACTGTTTTTT
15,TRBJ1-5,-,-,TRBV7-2,CASSLTSTGTWAQHF,TGTGCCAGCAGCTTAACATCGACCGGGACTTGGGCCCAGCATTTT
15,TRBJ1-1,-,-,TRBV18,CASSLLRPPNTEAFF,TGTGCCAGCTCACTACTCCGCCCCCCAAACACTGAAGCTTTCTTT
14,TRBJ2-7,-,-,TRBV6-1,CASTELGQLYEQYF,TGTGCCAGCACCGAACTGGGACAACTCTACGAGCAGTACTTC
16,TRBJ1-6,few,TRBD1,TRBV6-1,CASSEGTGGGGSPLHF,TGTGCCAGCAGTGAGGGGACAGGGGGCGGAGGATCACCCCTCCACTTT
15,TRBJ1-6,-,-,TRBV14,CASSQENSLYSPLHF,TGTGCCAGCAGCCAAGAAAACAGCCTGTATTCACCCCTCCACTTT
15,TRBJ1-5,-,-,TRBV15,CATSRQGQGNQPQHF,TGTGCCACCAGCAGACAGGGCCAGGGAAATCAGCCCCAGCATTTT
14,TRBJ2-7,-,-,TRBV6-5,CASSSAAGVYEQYF,TGTGCCAGCAGTTCCGCGGCCGGGGTCTACGAGCAGTACTTC
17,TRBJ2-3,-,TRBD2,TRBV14,CASSQDWLAGSTDTQYF,TGTGCCAGCAGCCAAGATTGGCTAGCGGGGTCCACAGATACGCAGTATTTT
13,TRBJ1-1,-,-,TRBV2,CASSDSMNTEAFF,TGTGCCAGCAGTGATAGCATGAACACTGAAGCTTTCTTT
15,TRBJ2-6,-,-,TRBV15,CATSTGDSGANVLTF,TGTGCCACCAGCACCGGGGACTCTGGGGCCAACGTCCTGACTTTC
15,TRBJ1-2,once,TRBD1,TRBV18,CASSGQVSENYGYTF,TGTGCCAGCTCAGGACAGGTTTCTGAGAACTATGGCTACACCTTC
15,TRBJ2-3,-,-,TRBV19,CASSIQAGSTDTQYF,TGTGCCAGTAGTATACAAGCGGGTAGCACAGATACGCAGTATTTT
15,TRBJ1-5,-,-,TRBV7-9,CASSPEADSEEPQHF,TGTGCCAGCAGCCCGGAAGCGGACAGTGAGGAGCCCCAGCATTTT
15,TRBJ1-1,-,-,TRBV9,CASSVGNGRDTEAFF,TGTGCCAGCAGCGTAGGGAACGGCAGGGACACTGAAGCTTTCTTT
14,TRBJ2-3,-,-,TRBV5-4,CASSLRGTTDTQYF,TGTGCCAGCAGCTTGCGCGGTACCACAGATACGCAGTATTTT
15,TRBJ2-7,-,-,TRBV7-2,CASSFPGVTPSEQYF,TGTGCCAGCAGCTTCCCCGGGGTCACCCCCAGCGAGCAGTACTTC
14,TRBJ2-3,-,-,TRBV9,CASSVGQGADTQYF,TGTGCCAGCAGCGTAGGGCAGGGTGCAGATACGCAGTATTTT
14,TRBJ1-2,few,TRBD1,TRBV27,CASSSPGQGVGYTF,TGTGCCAGCAGTTCCCCGGGACAGGGGGTTGGCTACACCTTC
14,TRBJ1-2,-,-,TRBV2,CASIQGQTGYGYTF,TGTGCCAGCATCCAAGGACAGACCGGGTATGGCTACACCTTC
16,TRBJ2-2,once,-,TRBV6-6,CASSYSKRGLTGELFF,TGTGCCAGCAGTTACTCGAAACGAGGACTAACCGGGGAGCTGTTTTTT
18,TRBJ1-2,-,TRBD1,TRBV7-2,CASSAVPGQGPLSRGYTF,TGTGCCAGCAGCGCCGTACCGGGACAGGGCCCTCTATCGCGTGGCTACACCTTC
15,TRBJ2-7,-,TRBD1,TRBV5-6,CASSQQGTGKREQYF,TGTGCCAGCAGCCAACAAGGGACAGGGAAACGCGAGCAGTACTTC
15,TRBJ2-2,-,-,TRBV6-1,CASSDQGFHTGELFF,TGTGCCAGCAGTGACCAGGGGTTTCACACCGGGGAGCTGTTTTTT
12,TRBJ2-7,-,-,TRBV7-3,CASSLIGDEQYF,TGTGCCAGCAGTCTTATCGGTGACGAGCAGTACTTC
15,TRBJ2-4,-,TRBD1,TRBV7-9,CASSSGQGNKNIQYF,TGTGCCAGCAGCTCCGGACAGGGAAACAAAAACATTCAGTACTTC
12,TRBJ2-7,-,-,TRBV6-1,CASSETPYEQYF,TGTGCCAGCAGTGAAACACCCTACGAGCAGTACTTC
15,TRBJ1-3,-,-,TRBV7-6,CASSLGGDSGNTIYF,TGTGCCAGCAGCTTAGGGGGCGACTCTGGAAACACCATATATTTT
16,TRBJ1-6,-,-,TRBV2,CASSEEGGSYNSPLHF,TGTGCCAGCAGTGAAGAGGGGGGGTCCTATAATTCACCCCTCCACTTT
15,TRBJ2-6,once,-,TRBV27,CATRGGWAGANVLTF,TGTGCCACAAGGGGCGGTTGGGCTGGGGCCAACGTCCTGACTTTC
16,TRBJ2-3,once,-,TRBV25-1,CASSENSWGTRDTQYF,TGTGCCAGCAGTGAAAATAGCTGGGGGACAAGAGATACGCAGTATTTT
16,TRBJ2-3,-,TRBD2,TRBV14,CASSHRTSGVRDTQYF,TGTGCCAGCAGCCACCGGACTAGCGGGGTTAGAGATACGCAGTATTTT
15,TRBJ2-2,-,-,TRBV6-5,CASSYSIRGGGELFF,TGTGCCAGCAGTTACTCGATCAGGGGTGGCGGGGAGCTGTTTTTT
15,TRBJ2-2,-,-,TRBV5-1,CASSLDGTNTGELFF,TGCGCCAGCAGCCTGGACGGGACGAACACCGGGGAGCTGTTTTTT
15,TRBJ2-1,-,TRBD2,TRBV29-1,CSGEEVAGPYNEQFF,TGCAGCGGGGAGGAGGTAGCGGGGCCGTACAATGAGCAGTTCTTC
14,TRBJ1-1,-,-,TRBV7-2,CASSITSQGTEAFF,TGTGCCAGCAGCATAACTTCCCAGGGCACTGAAGCTTTCTTT
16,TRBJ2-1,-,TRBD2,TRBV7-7,CASSLAVAGGQGEQFF,TGTGCTAGCAGCTTAGCCGTGGCGGGGGGGCAAGGTGAGCAGTTCTTC
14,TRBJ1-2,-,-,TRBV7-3,CASSVDEGSGGYTF,TGTGCCAGCAGCGTAGACGAGGGCTCGGGTGGCTACACCTTC
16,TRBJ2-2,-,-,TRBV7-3,CASSSRGGANTGELFF,TGTGCCAGCAGCTCTCGAGGTGGGGCTAACACCGGGGAGCTGTTTTTT
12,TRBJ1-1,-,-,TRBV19,CASSPWNTEAFF,TGTGCCAGTAGCCCCTGGAACACTGAAGCTTTCTTT
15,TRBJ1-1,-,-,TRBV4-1,CASSPRGTQNTEAFF,TGCGCCAGCAGCCCGCGGGGGACACAGAACACTGAAGCTTTCTTT
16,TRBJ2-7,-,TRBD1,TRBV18,CASSPQPGTGSGEQYF,TGTGCCAGCTCACCACAACCCGGGACAGGGTCGGGCGAGCAGTACTTC
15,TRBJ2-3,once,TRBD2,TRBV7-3,CASSHSGGLSDTQYF,TGTGCCAGCAGCCATAGCGGGGGGTTGTCAGATACGCAGTATTTT
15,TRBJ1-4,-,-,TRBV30,CAWSVTGAVNEKLFF,TGTGCCTGGAGTGTAACTGGGGCGGTGAATGAAAAACTGTTTTTT
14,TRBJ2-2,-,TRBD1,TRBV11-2,CASSLGQGTGELFF,TGTGCCAGCAGCCTCGGACAGGGGACCGGGGAGCTGTTTTTT
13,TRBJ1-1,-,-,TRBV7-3,CASSSNRDTEAFF,TGTGCCAGCAGCTCAAACAGGGACACTGAAGCTTTCTTT
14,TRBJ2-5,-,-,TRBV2,CASREPSVYETQYF,TGTGCCAGCAGGGAACCTAGCGTCTATGAGACCCAGTACTTC
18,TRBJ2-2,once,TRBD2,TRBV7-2,CASSLSRFSGANTGELFF,TGTGCCAGCAGCTTAAGTCGTTTTAGCGGGGCGAACACCGGGGAGCTGTTTTTT
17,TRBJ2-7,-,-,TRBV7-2,CASSLGVGVAELGEQYF,TGTGCCAGCAGCTTAGGGGTTGGGGTAGCGGAGCTCGGGGAGCAGTACTTC
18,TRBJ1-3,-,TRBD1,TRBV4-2,CASSQTYHRGGSGNTIYF,TGTGCCAGCAGCCAGACCTACCACAGGGGCGGATCTGGAAACACCATATATTTT
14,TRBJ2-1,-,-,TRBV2,CASSEVRSDNEQFF,TGTGCCAGCAGTGAAGTAAGGAGCGACAATGAGCAGTTCTTC